A selection of T cell receptor beta chains follows, all from one sample in a study of T cell responses to AZD1222 COVID-19 vaccine. The assay was immunoSEQ multiplex PCR, and TCRdb's table has in-frame clones only and misses some. The sample carries under 40,000 clones, about 88% recorded once. The sequenced sample was peripheral blood, obtained on day 0 of AZD1222 vaccination. The source of these receptors is an adult in good health. The conserved cysteine and the conserved F or W are not part of the CDR3 here.

>TRBV18|TRBJ1-1
ASSPGQAMANTEAF
>TRBV14|TRBJ2-7
ASSQMTAEPSYEQY
>TRBV6-2/TRBV6-3|TRBJ2-7
ASSSILQGEQY
>TRBV10-3|TRBJ2-7
AIRDLTSGPSYEQY
>TRBV27|TRBJ2-2
ASSLSGEVSPSFTGELF
>TRBV20-1|TRBJ1-5
SASGSNQPQH
>TRBV5-1|TRBJ2-7
ASSLADRVGEQY
>TRBV7-3|TRBJ2-5
ASSPTGGSETQY
>TRBV3-1/TRBV3-2|TRBJ1-1
ASSSREGNTEAF
>TRBV4-1|TRBJ1-5
ASSHFPGTRSNQPQH
>TRBV27|TRBJ1-1
ASKRGVANTEAF
>TRBV27|TRBJ2-1
ASTRTSGGGYNEQF
>TRBV5-1|TRBJ2-5
ASSAGQGVWETQY
>TRBV21-1|TRBJ2-4
ASSKGGDKAGNIQY
>TRBV5-1|TRBJ1-3
ASSLTESGLGNTIY